This entry describes one TCR beta chain. Its antigen is undetermined. This entry belongs to a study of hypomethylating agent response in myelodysplastic syndrome. Turning to the study itself: The mean patient age was approximately 69 +/- 5.7 years, and diploid cytogenetics predominated. Of these patients, about six responded (complete response or hematologic improvement) and a few did not. Response meant complete response or hematologic improvement; all other patients were non-responders.

This table comes from immunoSEQ multiplex PCR, and its TCRdb copy is limited to in-frame clones, with some not included. The table lists 3,000 to 3,500 clones, approximately 82% of them singletons. General study points: Across all patients and within response groups, hypomethylating treatment left richness, diversity and clonality without significant change.

Trimming pared 6 bases from V and 3 bases from J, leaving 12 bases between. In germline, CDR1 is MNHEY, CDR2 SMNVEV (reference sequence). The CDR3 sequence is 14 residues long. This receptor was taken from a human donor with myelodysplastic syndrome. V is TRBV27 and J is TRBJ2-1; weak D call: TRBD2 (6 bases). Sequencing was performed on bone marrow, taken before or after starting hypomethylating agent treatment for myelodysplastic syndrome (not recorded which). The CDR3 protein is CASRLGTFYNEQFF. For the CDR3, the DNA is TGTGCCAGCAGATTGGGGACTTTCTACAATGAGCAGTTCTTC.